The T cell receptor (beta chain) described here comes from a study of cytomegalovirus exposure and HLA in healthy donors. V lost 1 base to trimming and J lost 5 bases; unmatched junction nucleotides: 11. Germline V gene data show CDR1 as SGHTA and CDR2 as FQGTGA. The CDR3 totals 17 residues. The PCR employed 60 Vbeta primers together with 13 Jbeta primers. The table came from immunoSEQ multiplex PCR; TCRdb's copy has only in-frame clones and leaves some out. The repertoire holds under 150,000 clones, with 70% to 85% as singletons. Findings and limits, study-wide: Serostatus for CMV was the only available immune exposure information.

Of note for this clone: Its cognate antigen is unknown.

The sequence was obtained from a male donor in good health and CMV-seronegative. The chain has TRBV7-3 and TRBJ2-1, with 7 bases fitting TRBD2. Sequencing was done on a sample of PBMCs. The CDR3 reads CASSLIPFGGRNNEQFF. CDR3 nucleotide sequence: TGTGCCAGCAGCTTAATCCCTTTCGGCGGGAGAAACAATGAGCAGTTCTTC.